This T cell receptor beta chain appears in the sequencing data of a study of cytomegalovirus exposure and HLA in healthy donors. PCR was performed using 60 Vbeta and 13 Jbeta primers. The data were produced by immunoSEQ multiplex PCR, yet TCRdb's version contains in-frame clones alone and is incomplete. The repertoire holds some 210,000 clones, 78% seen once, with around 4% in the top ten. Trimming stripped 5 bases from V and 1 base from J, with 12 bases between. This CDR3 has 16 amino acids. CDR1 is SGHTA and CDR2 is FQGTGA in the germline V gene. The chain combines TRBV7-3 with TRBJ2-6; D call uncertain. The source of this sequence is a male donor in good health and CMV-seronegative. The specimen sequenced was PBMCs. The CDR3 spells CASSAQRISGANVLTF. CDR3 bases: TGTGCCAGCAGCGCCCAGAGGATTTCTGGGGCCAACGTCCTGACTTTC.